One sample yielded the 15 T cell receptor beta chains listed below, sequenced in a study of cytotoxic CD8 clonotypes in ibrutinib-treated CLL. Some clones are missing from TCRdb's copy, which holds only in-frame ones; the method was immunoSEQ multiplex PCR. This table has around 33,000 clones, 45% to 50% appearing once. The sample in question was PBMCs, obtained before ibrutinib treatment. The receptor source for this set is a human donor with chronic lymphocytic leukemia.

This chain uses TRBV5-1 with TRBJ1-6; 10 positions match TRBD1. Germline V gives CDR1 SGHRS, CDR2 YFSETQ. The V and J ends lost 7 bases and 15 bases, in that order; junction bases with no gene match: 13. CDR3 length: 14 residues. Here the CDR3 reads CASGMTGGAGILHF. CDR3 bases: TGCGCCAGCGGGATGACAGGGGGCGCGGGTATCCTCCACTTT.

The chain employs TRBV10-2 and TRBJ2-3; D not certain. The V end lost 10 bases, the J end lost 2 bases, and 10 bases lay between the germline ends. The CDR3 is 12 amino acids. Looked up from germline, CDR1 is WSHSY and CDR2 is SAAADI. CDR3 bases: TGCGCCACCACAGATGACACAGATACGCAGTATTTT. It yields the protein CATTDDTDTQYF.

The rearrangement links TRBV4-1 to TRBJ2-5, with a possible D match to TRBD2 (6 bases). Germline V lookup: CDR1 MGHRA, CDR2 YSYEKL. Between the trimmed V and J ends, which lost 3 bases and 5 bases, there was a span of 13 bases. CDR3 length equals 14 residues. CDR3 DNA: TGCGCCAGCAGCCAGCGGGATTCAACGGAGACCCAGTACTTC. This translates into CASSQRDSTETQYF.

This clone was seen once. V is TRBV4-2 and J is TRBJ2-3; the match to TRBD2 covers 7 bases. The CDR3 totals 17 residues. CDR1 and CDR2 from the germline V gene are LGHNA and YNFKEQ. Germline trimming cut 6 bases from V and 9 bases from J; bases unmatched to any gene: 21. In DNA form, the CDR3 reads TGTGCCAGCAGGGCTAGCGGAGGGTCTGGAGCCCGTGAAACGCAGTATTTT. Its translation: CASRASGGSGARETQYF.

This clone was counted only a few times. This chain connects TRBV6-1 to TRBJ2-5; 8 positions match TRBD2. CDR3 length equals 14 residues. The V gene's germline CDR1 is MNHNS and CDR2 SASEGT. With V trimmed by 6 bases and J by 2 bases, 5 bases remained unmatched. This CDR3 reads CASRQTSAQETQYF. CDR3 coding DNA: TGTGCCAGCAGACAGACTAGCGCGCAAGAGACCCAGTACTTC.

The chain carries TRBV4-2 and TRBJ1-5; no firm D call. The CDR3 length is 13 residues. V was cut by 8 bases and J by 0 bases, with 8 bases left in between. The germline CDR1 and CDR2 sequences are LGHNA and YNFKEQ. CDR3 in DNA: TGTGCCAGCTCTCCAACTAGCAATCAGCCCCAGCATTTT. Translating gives CASSPTSNQPQHF.

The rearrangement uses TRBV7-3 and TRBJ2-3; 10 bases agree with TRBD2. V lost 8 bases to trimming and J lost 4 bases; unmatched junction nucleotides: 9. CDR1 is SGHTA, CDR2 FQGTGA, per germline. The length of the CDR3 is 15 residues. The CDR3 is CASAMLAGASDTQYF. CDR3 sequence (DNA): TGTGCCAGCGCCATGCTAGCGGGGGCTTCAGATACGCAGTATTTT.

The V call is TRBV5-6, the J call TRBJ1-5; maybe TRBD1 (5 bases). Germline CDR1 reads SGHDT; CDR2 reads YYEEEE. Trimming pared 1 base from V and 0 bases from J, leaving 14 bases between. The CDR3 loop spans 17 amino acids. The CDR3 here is CASSLWGVELSNQPQHF. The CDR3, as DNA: TGTGCCAGCAGCTTGTGGGGGGTAGAACTTAGCAATCAGCCCCAGCATTTT.

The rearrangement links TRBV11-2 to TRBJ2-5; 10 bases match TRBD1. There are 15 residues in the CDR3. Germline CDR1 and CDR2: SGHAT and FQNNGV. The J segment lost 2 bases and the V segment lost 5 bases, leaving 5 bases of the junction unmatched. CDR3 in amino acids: CASSGRDRGQETQYF. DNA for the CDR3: TGTGCCAGCAGCGGACGGGACAGGGGACAAGAGACCCAGTACTTC.

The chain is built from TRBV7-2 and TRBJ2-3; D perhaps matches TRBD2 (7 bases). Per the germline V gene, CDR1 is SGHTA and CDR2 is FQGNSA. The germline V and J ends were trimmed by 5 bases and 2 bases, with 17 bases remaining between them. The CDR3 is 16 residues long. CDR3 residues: CASSPLWGGPTDTQYF. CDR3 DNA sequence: TGTGCCAGCAGCCCCCTGTGGGGGGGGCCCACAGATACGCAGTATTTT.

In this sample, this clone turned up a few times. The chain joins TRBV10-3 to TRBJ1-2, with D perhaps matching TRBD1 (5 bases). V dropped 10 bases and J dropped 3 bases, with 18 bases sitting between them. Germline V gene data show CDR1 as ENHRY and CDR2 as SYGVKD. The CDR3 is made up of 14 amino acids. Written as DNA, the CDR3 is TGTGCCACTCAGGGTGGGGGTCTCCACTATGGCTACACCTTC. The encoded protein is CATQGGGLHYGYTF.

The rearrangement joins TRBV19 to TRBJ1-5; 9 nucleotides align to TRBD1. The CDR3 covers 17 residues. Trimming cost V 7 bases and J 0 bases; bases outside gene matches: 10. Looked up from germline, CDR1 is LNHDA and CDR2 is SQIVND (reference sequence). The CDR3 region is CASTAGTGTYSNQPQHF. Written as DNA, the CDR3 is TGTGCCAGTACCGCCGGGACAGGGACCTATAGCAATCAGCCCCAGCATTTT.

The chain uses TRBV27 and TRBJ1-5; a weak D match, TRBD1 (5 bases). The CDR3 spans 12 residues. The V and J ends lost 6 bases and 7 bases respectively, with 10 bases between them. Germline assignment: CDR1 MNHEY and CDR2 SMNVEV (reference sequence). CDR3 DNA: TGTGCCAGCAGGCGGGGGAGGCAGCCCCAGCATTTT. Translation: CASRRGRQPQHF.

CDR3 protein: CAWSGPTGGADTQYF. CDR3 DNA: TGTGCCTGGAGTGGCCCGACAGGGGGCGCAGATACGCAGTATTTT. The chain combines TRBV30 with TRBJ2-3; 10 positions match TRBD1. Trimming took 1 base from V and 4 from J; bases not matched to a gene: 5. This CDR3 is 15 amino acids long. Germline-derived CDR1 and CDR2 are GTSNPN and SVGIG (reference sequence). Variable domain in full (rest from reference TRBV30 and TRBJ2-3): SQTIHQWPATLVQPVGSPLSLECTVEGTSNPNLYWYRQAAGRGLQLLFYSVGIGQISSEVPQNLSASRPQDRQFILSSKKLLLSDSGFYLCAWSGPTGGADTQYFGPGTRLTVL.

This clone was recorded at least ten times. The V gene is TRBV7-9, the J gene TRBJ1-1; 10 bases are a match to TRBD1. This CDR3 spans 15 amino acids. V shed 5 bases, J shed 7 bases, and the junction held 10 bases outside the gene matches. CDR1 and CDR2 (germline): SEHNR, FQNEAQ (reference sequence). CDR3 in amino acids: CASSKGQGLEDEAFF. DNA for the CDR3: TGTGCCAGCAGCAAGGGACAGGGGCTCGAAGATGAAGCTTTCTTT.